These 20 T cell receptor beta chains came from one sample sequenced in a study of blood T cell repertoires in COVID-19. Sequenced by immunoSEQ multiplex PCR; TCRdb stores in-frame clones only, minus some. The sample carries around 58,000 clones, 90% recorded once. Sequencing was done on a sample of peripheral blood. The receptors shown here come from a man aged 60 to 69 with active COVID-19.

CDR3 in amino acids: CASSPHPGLAGGITDTQYF. CDR3 coding DNA: TGTGCCAGCAGTCCCCATCCGGGACTAGCGGGAGGGATCACAGATACGCAGTATTTT. The chain employs TRBV28 and TRBJ2-3; 16 bases are shared with TRBD2. The CDR3 is 19 residues long. V gave up 5 bases and J gave up 2 bases; unmatched junction bases: 10. Germline V CDR1 and CDR2: MDHEN, SYDVKM.

The chain uses TRBV7-3 and TRBJ2-7, with 8 bases matching TRBD1. The germline V gene has CDR1 SGHTA and CDR2 FQGTGA. Trimming took 3 bases from V and 5 from J; bases not matched to a gene: 21. This CDR3 spans 19 amino acids. DNA for the CDR3: TGTGCCAGCAGCTTTTCAGTCGGGGTCTCCGGGACAGGTCCCGACGAGCAGTACTTC. Amino acids: CASSFSVGVSGTGPDEQYF.

CDR3 nucleotides: TGTGCCAGCAGTTCAAGGGGACAGGGTGTGGAACTGTTTTTT. Protein: CASSSRGQGVELFF. This chain joins TRBV7-2 and TRBJ1-4; 9 positions match TRBD1. CDR1 SGHTA and CDR2 FQGNSA come from the germline V gene. V was pared by 6 bases and J by 12 bases, with 11 bases of the junction left unmatched. The CDR3 consists of 14 residues.

The CDR3 sequence: CASSQFQREQYF. The CDR3, as DNA: TGTGCCAGCAGCCAATTCCAGCGCGAGCAGTACTTC. The genes are TRBV28 and TRBJ2-7, with no clear D. The V end was cut by 6 bases, the J end by 6 bases, with 12 bases between. This CDR3 has 12 residues. Germline V gives CDR1 MDHEN, CDR2 SYDVKM.

This sequence joins TRBV19 and TRBJ2-7; TRBD2 matches 7 bases. Germline values: CDR1 LNHDA, CDR2 SQIVND (reference sequence). J gave up 4 bases and V 3 bases, and 6 bases lay outside the gene matches. The CDR3 has 14 amino acids. CDR3 DNA sequence: TGTGCCAGTAGTATGGGGGGGAGCGGATACGAGCAGTACTTC. This sequence encodes CASSMGGSGYEQYF.

V usage is TRBV10-3 and J usage is TRBJ1-5; D is unclear. With 1 base removed from V and 7 bases from J, the gap between germline ends came to 11 bases. In germline, CDR1 is ENHRY, CDR2 SYGVKD. CDR3 size: 14 residues. CDR3 sequence: CAISELPGEQPQHF. CDR3 DNA: TGTGCCATCAGTGAGTTACCCGGGGAACAGCCCCAGCATTTT.

The rearrangement uses TRBV30 and TRBJ2-3; D remains ambiguous. Trimming removed 0 bases at V and 6 bases at J, with 7 bases between. In germline, CDR1 is GTSNPN, CDR2 SVGIG (reference sequence). The CDR3 sequence is 12 residues long. The CDR3 loop is CAWSVYGDTQYF. The CDR3 DNA reads as TGTGCCTGGAGTGTATACGGTGATACGCAGTATTTT.

The rearrangement uses TRBV21-1 and TRBJ2-5; the table's D call, TRBD1, was not checked against the DNA. TRBV21-1 counts as a pseudogene. The CDR3 extends over 15 amino acids. As DNA, the CDR3 is TGTGCCAGTCCTCAGGGGCCCACCTACCAAGAGACCCAGTACTTC. This translates into CASPQGPTYQETQYF.

The chain joins TRBV5-4 to TRBJ2-5, with 7 bases aligning to TRBD2. The CDR3 is made up of 14 amino acids. V was clipped by 3 bases and J by 4 bases; unmatched bases: 6. Germline V gene sequence: CDR1 SGHNT, CDR2 YYREEE (reference sequence). This CDR3 is CASSWEGGRETQYF. CDR3 nucleotides: TGTGCCAGCAGCTGGGAGGGAGGGCGAGAGACCCAGTACTTC. Full variable domain (missing parts from reference TRBV5-4 and TRBJ2-5): ETGVTQSPTHLIKTRGQQVTLRCSSQSGHNTVSWYQQALGQGPQFIFQYYREEENGRGNFPPRFSGLQFPNYSSELNVNALELDDSALYLCASSWEGGRETQYFGPGTRLLVL.

Only one count was recorded for this clone. This chain links TRBV5-4 with TRBJ1-6; TRBD1 aligns across 7 bases. Germline V gives CDR1 SGHNT, CDR2 YYREEE (reference sequence). The CDR3 covers 15 residues. The ends lost 3 bases at V and 6 bases at J; junction bases unmatched: 6. The CDR3 loop is CASSSPGQINSPLHF. The CDR3, as DNA: TGTGCCAGCAGCTCCCCGGGACAGATTAATTCACCCCTCCACTTT.

Here the CDR3 DNA reads TGTGCCAGCAGTGTTCAGGGCCGCTCTAGCACAGATACGCAGTATTTT. Translating gives CASSVQGRSSTDTQYF. The rearrangement joins TRBV5-4 to TRBJ2-3, with D possibly being TRBD1 (5 bases). The CDR3 is 16 residues long. Trimming stripped 5 bases from V and 0 bases from J, with 16 bases between. Germline CDR1 and CDR2: SGHNT and YYREEE (reference sequence).

DNA for the CDR3: TGTGCCAGCAGCTCCGACTCTTTCGGCGAGCAGTACTTC. This translates into CASSSDSFGEQYF. The chain has TRBV7-8 and TRBJ2-7, with D unclear. The V end lost 4 bases, the J end lost 6 bases, and 13 bases lay between the germline ends. The V gene's germline CDR1 is SGHVS and CDR2 FQNEAQ. The CDR3 runs to 13 residues.

The V call is TRBV18, the J call TRBJ1-5; no definite D call. V shed 3 bases and J shed 5 bases, with 8 bases lying between them. The germline V gene has CDR1 KGHSH and CDR2 LQKENI. The CDR3 contains 13 residues. The CDR3 nucleotides read TGTGCCAGCTCACCGGGCGTACATCAGCCCCAGCATTTT. Translation gives CASSPGVHQPQHF.

The chain couples TRBV6-1 to TRBJ1-1; D not resolved. Germline CDR1 and CDR2: MNHNS and SASEGT. This CDR3 has 14 residues. V shed 0 bases and J shed 0 bases, with 5 bases lying between them. The CDR3 reads CASSEAPLNTEAFF. The CDR3 bases are TGTGCCAGCAGTGAAGCCCCGTTGAACACTGAAGCTTTCTTT.

This clone was seen only a few times. The chain carries TRBV21-1 and TRBJ1-6; the table's D call of TRBD1 was not tested on the DNA. TRBV21-1 represents a pseudogene. The CDR3 contains 10 residues. CDR3 residues: CAGETGPLHF. CDR3 bases: TGTGCCGGAGAGACAGGGCCCCTCCACTTT.

The chain recombines TRBV5-1 with TRBJ1-3; 8 bases agree with TRBD1. J lost 1 base, V lost 4 bases, and 16 bases had no gene match. The germline V gene encodes CDR1 SGHRS and CDR2 YFSETQ. There are 19 residues in the CDR3. CDR3 nucleotide sequence: TGCGCCAGCAGCAAGACAGGGGCAATCGGAAGGCTGTCTGGAAACACCATATATTTT. Translating it yields CASSKTGAIGRLSGNTIYF.

This chain joins TRBV5-1 and TRBJ2-7; 9 positions match TRBD2. V lost 0 bases and J lost 4; bases outside the gene matches: 11. The CDR3 spans 17 residues. The germline V gene encodes CDR1 SGHRS and CDR2 YFSETQ. DNA of the CDR3: TGCGCCAGCAGCTTGGCCCGGGGACTAGCAAGGGTGTACGAGCAGTACTTC. This gives the protein CASSLARGLARVYEQYF.

Comments on this clone: A read error may produce the germline difference seen at one junction end. CDR3 region: CASSYSYRGQFF. CDR3 nucleotides: TGTGCCAGCAGCTACTCTTACAGGGGTCAGTTCTTC. The chain employs TRBV6-2 or TRBV6-3 and TRBJ2-1; 7 nucleotides match TRBD1. The germline V gene encodes CDR1 MNHEY and CDR2 SVGEGT. CDR3 length: 12 residues.

This chain connects TRBV7-2 to TRBJ2-5, with 7 nucleotides matching TRBD2. Germline values: CDR1 SGHTA, CDR2 FQGNSA. The CDR3 contains 14 residues. Unmatched junction bases numbered 5, after V lost 3 bases and J lost 4 bases. CDR3 coding DNA: TGTGCCAGCAGCTTGACGGGAGGAGGAGAGACCCAGTACTTC. Encoded protein: CASSLTGGGETQYF.

The chain recombines TRBV29-1 with TRBJ2-1, with 10 bases matching TRBD2. The CDR3 length is 14 residues. Germline CDR1 and CDR2: SQVTM and ANQGSEA. Trimming at V came to 6 bases and at J to 0 bases, leaving 2 bases not matched to a gene. Here the CDR3 reads CSVASGSSYNEQFF. The CDR3 DNA is TGCAGCGTGGCTAGCGGGAGCTCCTACAATGAGCAGTTCTTC.